The clone carrying this T cell receptor (beta chain) was seen once. Repertoires were generated with immunoSEQ multiplex PCR, while TCRdb's copy carries only in-frame clones and drops some. This sample carries around 480,000 clones, approximately 88% of them seen once, and the ten largest clones take roughly 12%. The CDR3 has 17 amino acids. V lost 0 bases and J lost 6; bases outside the gene matches: 10. CDR1 and CDR2 (germline): SGHNT, YYREEE (reference sequence). This record comes from a study of blood T cell repertoires in COVID-19. This clonotype originated in a woman in her forties or fifties with COVID-19, enrolled during active disease. V usage is TRBV5-4 and J usage is TRBJ2-2; 8 nucleotides agree with TRBD2. The specimen was peripheral blood. The CDR3 DNA is TGTGCCAGCAGCTTGGTATCGGGGGGGGCCCGTCCCGGGGAGCTGTTTTTT. This translates into CASSLVSGGARPGELFF.